These 24 T cell receptor beta chains came from one sample sequenced in a study of glioma-infiltrating T cells after dendritic cell vaccination. Generated by immunoSEQ multiplex PCR, the TCRdb table keeps only in-frame clones and is missing some. The data contain 93,000 or so clones, 75% to 85% of them singletons. The sequencing here drew on blood, taken before dendritic cell vaccination. These receptors originate from a human donor with glioblastoma.

This clone was found a few times. A junction boundary mismatches the germline segment, possibly from a read error. The same CDR3 can be traced to other DNA sequences in this sample. The CDR3 loop reads CATSRDLDSLNSPLHF. CDR3 DNA sequence: TGTGCCACCAGCAGAGATCTGGACAGCTTAAATTCGCCCCTCCACTTT. The chain combines TRBV15 with TRBJ1-6; tentatively, D is TRBD1 (6 bases). This CDR3 contains 16 residues. Germline CDR1 reads LNHNV; CDR2 reads YYDKDF (reference sequence).

The V gene is TRBV30, the J gene TRBJ1-4; TRBD1 aligns across 7 bases. The CDR3 covers 15 residues. V lost 5 bases to trimming and J lost 3 bases; unmatched junction nucleotides: 9. Per the germline V gene, CDR1 is GTSNPN and CDR2 is SVGIG (reference sequence). The CDR3 DNA is TGTGCCTGGGGTCGACAGGGCGGGGCTAATGAAAAACTGTTTTTT. Encoded protein: CAWGRQGGANEKLFF.

In its sample, this clone was seen a few times. Written as DNA, the CDR3 is TGTGCCAGCAGTCCGAGTCAAGATACGCAGTATTTT. It specifies CASSPSQDTQYF. The chain combines TRBV6-6 with TRBJ2-3; D gene uncertain. There are 12 residues in the CDR3. Germline values: CDR1 MNHNY, CDR2 SVGAGI (reference sequence). V was clipped by 5 bases and J by 5 bases, with 8 bases between them.

The gene calls are TRBV30 and TRBJ1-1, with TRBD1 matching over 10 bases. The trim removed 2 bases at V and 1 base at J, leaving 7 bases unmatched. Looked up from germline, CDR1 is GTSNPN and CDR2 is SVGIG (reference sequence). CDR3 length: 16 amino acids. Here the CDR3 DNA reads TGTGCCTGGAGTTGGACAGGGGGAAAGACGAACACTGAAGCTTTCTTT. It specifies CAWSWTGGKTNTEAFF. Variable domain in full (rest from reference TRBV30 and TRBJ1-1): SQTIHQWPATLVQPVGSPLSLECTVEGTSNPNLYWYRQAAGRGLQLLFYSVGIGQISSEVPQNLSASRPQDRQFILSSKKLLLSDSGFYLCAWSWTGGKTNTEAFFGQGTRLTVV.

The chain has TRBV11-3 and TRBJ2-1, with D unclear. This CDR3 has 16 amino acids. CDR1 is SGHNT, CDR2 YENEEA, per germline. Trimming shortened V by 1 base and J by 0 bases, and 10 bases separated the two germline ends. The CDR3 coding sequence is TGTGCCAGCAGCTTAGTTAGTAGCTTCTCCTACAATGAGCAGTTCTTC. It is translated as CASSLVSSFSYNEQFF.

The gene calls are TRBV10-3 and TRBJ1-1, with D unclear. CDR1 and CDR2 (germline): ENHRY, SYGVKD. The CDR3 contains 14 residues. V was cut by 5 bases and J by 1 base, with 11 bases left in between. The CDR3 here is CAISSTAGNTEAFF. CDR3 DNA: TGTGCCATCAGTTCTACAGCAGGGAACACTGAAGCTTTCTTT.

The chain is built from TRBV27 and TRBJ2-1, with 12 bases that match TRBD1. The CDR3 length is 13 residues. V was pared by 7 bases and J by 9 bases, with 4 bases of the junction left unmatched. Per germline, CDR1 MNHEY and CDR2 SMNVEV (reference sequence). In DNA form, the CDR3 reads TGTGCCAGCAAGGGACAGGGGGCGTCTGAGCAGTTCTTC. It yields the protein CASKGQGASEQFF.

This chain uses TRBV30 with TRBJ1-2; D remains unclear. V lost 0 bases and J 8 bases, leaving 10 bases between the germline ends. Germline CDR1 is GTSNPN and CDR2 is SVGIG (reference sequence). The CDR3 length is 12 residues. The CDR3 loop is CAWSVGTQGYTF. In DNA form, the CDR3 reads TGTGCCTGGAGTGTTGGCACCCAGGGCTACACCTTC.

This clone was observed once. Here the CDR3 reads CASTPQGPNYGYTF. CDR3 in DNA: TGTGCCAGCACCCCACAGGGCCCTAACTATGGCTACACCTTC. J is TRBJ1-2 and V is TRBV6-1; a possible D gene is TRBD1 (6 bases). V was clipped by 7 bases and J by 0 bases, with 12 bases between them. Germline V lookup: CDR1 MNHNS, CDR2 SASEGT. This CDR3 spans 14 amino acids.

The CDR3 sequence: CASSTTGINEKLFF. The DNA of the CDR3 is TGTGCCAGCAGCACGACAGGAATTAATGAAAAACTGTTTTTT. The J gene is TRBJ1-4, the V gene TRBV7-9; maybe TRBD1 (6 bases). CDR1 and CDR2 from the germline V gene are SEHNR and FQNEAQ (reference sequence). The CDR3 loop spans 14 amino acids. V was clipped by 5 bases and J by 4 bases, with 11 bases between them.

The V call is TRBV2, the J call TRBJ1-2; D gene unclear. The CDR3 spans 13 residues. Germline CDR1 and CDR2: SNHLY and FYNNEI. Trimming took off 2 bases at V and 0 bases at J, with 4 bases between the two ends. This CDR3 reads CASSETANYGYTF. In DNA, the CDR3 is TGTGCCAGCAGTGAAACTGCTAACTATGGCTACACCTTC.

The V call is TRBV5-1, the J call TRBJ2-5; 11 bases match TRBD2. The CDR3 covers 17 residues. The junction had 5 bases not matched to a gene; V was cut back by 0 bases and J by 1 base. Germline loops: CDR1 SGHRS, CDR2 YFSETQ. For the CDR3, the DNA is TGCGCCAGCAGCTTGGGGGGCGGACTAGCGGGCCAAGAGACCCAGTACTTC. It translates to CASSLGGGLAGQETQYF.

This chain links TRBV7-9 with TRBJ1-5, with D maybe TRBD1 (6 bases). Germline V lookup: CDR1 SEHNR, CDR2 FQNEAQ (reference sequence). This CDR3 contains 15 residues. V was pared by 5 bases and J by 5 bases, with 16 bases between. The CDR3 sequence is CASSVSTGTDQPQHF. The CDR3 DNA follows: TGTGCCAGCAGCGTATCAACAGGGACCGATCAGCCCCAGCATTTT.

V is TRBV27 and J is TRBJ1-1, with D tentatively TRBD1 (6 bases). CDR1 and CDR2 from the germline V gene are MNHEY and SMNVEV (reference sequence). Trimming left V 4 bases short and J 4 bases short, with 13 bases between. The CDR3 loop spans 14 amino acids. The chain's CDR3 is CASSSLPRGTEAFF. CDR3 DNA: TGTGCCAGCAGTTCTCTCCCCAGGGGCACTGAAGCTTTCTTT.

This clone was picked up one time. V is TRBV7-2 and J is TRBJ2-7, with TRBD2 matching over 7 bases. Trimming at V came to 5 bases and at J to 5 bases, leaving 9 bases not matched to a gene. The CDR3 has 14 residues. The germline V gene has CDR1 SGHTA and CDR2 FQGNSA. CDR3 loop: CASSPLGGEDEQYF. The CDR3 nucleotides read TGTGCCAGCAGCCCCCTGGGAGGGGAGGACGAGCAGTACTTC. Full variable domain (missing parts from reference TRBV7-2 and TRBJ2-7): GAGVSQSPSNKVTEKGKDVELRCDPISGHTALYWYRQSLGQGLEFLIYFQGNSAPDKSGLPSDRFSAERTGGSVSTLTIQRTQQEDSAVYLCASSPLGGEDEQYFGPGTRLTVT.

The chain links TRBV2 to TRBJ1-3, with D unresolved. Germline V lookup: CDR1 SNHLY, CDR2 FYNNEI. Trimming pared 4 bases from V and 4 bases from J, leaving 8 bases between. CDR3 size: 13 residues. CDR3 in DNA: TGTGCCAGCAGTGCCCTGTCGGGAAACACCATATATTTT. This codes for CASSALSGNTIYF. Drawing the rest from reference TRBV2 and TRBJ1-3, the complete variable domain is EPEVTQTPSHQVTQMGQEVILRCVPISNHLYFYWYRQILGQKVEFLVSFYNNEISEKSEIFDDQFSVERPDGSNFTLKIRSTKLEDSAMYFCASSALSGNTIYFGEGSWLTVV.

The chain is built from TRBV6-6 and TRBJ2-7; 12 bases line up with TRBD2. Per germline, CDR1 MNHNY and CDR2 SVGAGI (reference sequence). The J segment lost 5 bases and the V segment lost 7 bases, leaving 9 bases of the junction unmatched. The CDR3 has 15 amino acids. This CDR3 reads CASTTGLAGFDEQYF. The CDR3 coding sequence is TGTGCCAGCACAACCGGACTAGCGGGGTTCGACGAGCAGTACTTC.

The V gene is TRBV12-5, the J gene TRBJ1-1; D gene uncertain. The CDR3 is made up of 13 amino acids. Trimming left V 5 bases short and J 1 base short, with 8 bases between. Germline values: CDR1 LGHNT, CDR2 FRNRAP. The CDR3 sequence is CASGSGANTEAFF. Here the CDR3 DNA reads TGTGCTAGTGGTAGTGGAGCGAACACTGAAGCTTTCTTT.

The chain couples TRBV25-1 to TRBJ1-1; TRBD1 matches at 7 bases. The CDR3 spans 14 residues. The germline gives CDR1 MGHDK, CDR2 SYGVNS. J was trimmed by 7 bases and V by 4 bases; bases with no gene match: 9. The CDR3 coding sequence is TGTGCCAGCAGTGCCGTTGGGACAGCCCGTGAAGCTTTCTTT. Protein product: CASSAVGTAREAFF.

About this clone: Other nucleotide sequences from this sample produce the same CDR3. The J gene is TRBJ1-1, the V gene TRBV18; TRBD1 aligns across 7 bases. Germline V CDR1 and CDR2: KGHSH, LQKENI. The CDR3 length is 15 residues. Trimming cost V 4 bases and J 1 base; bases outside gene matches: 6. CDR3 nucleotide sequence: TGTGCCAGCTCACAGGGGGCAGGGAAGAACACTGAAGCTTTCTTT. Amino acid sequence: CASSQGAGKNTEAFF.

This clone was observed a single time. This sequence joins TRBV6-1 and TRBJ2-3, with D hard to call. Germline values: CDR1 MNHNS, CDR2 SASEGT. Trimming shortened V by 4 bases and J by 2 bases, and 7 bases separated the two germline ends. This CDR3 has 13 amino acids. The CDR3 coding sequence is TGTGCCAGCAGTGTTCCACACACAGATACGCAGTATTTT. As protein: CASSVPHTDTQYF.

This sequence joins TRBV11-3 and TRBJ2-3; the D gene is possibly TRBD2 (7 bases). Germline CDR1 and CDR2: SGHNT and YENEEA. This CDR3 is built from 15 residues. Trimming took off 1 base at V and 6 bases at J, with 14 bases between the two ends. CDR3: CASSLGGGQRDTQYF. The CDR3 DNA reads TGTGCCAGCAGCTTAGGGGGGGGACAACGGGATACGCAGTATTTT.

The chain links TRBV6-5 to TRBJ2-4; TRBD1 is a possible D gene (5 bases). Trimming removed 1 base at V and 4 bases at J, with 11 bases between. This CDR3 has 15 amino acids. The V gene's germline CDR1 is MNHEY and CDR2 SVGAGI. The CDR3, as DNA: TGTGCCAGCAGTTACTGGCAGGGCGCAAAAAACATTCAGTACTTC. It yields the protein CASSYWQGAKNIQYF.

This clone has just one count. The CDR3: CASSSGQGNYGYTF. CDR3 sequence (DNA): TGTGCCAGCAGCTCAGGACAGGGCAACTATGGCTACACCTTC. The chain employs TRBV11-3 and TRBJ1-2, with 8 bases fitting TRBD1. After removal of 4 bases from V and 2 bases from J, the junction contained 3 bases not matched to a gene. Germline V lookup: CDR1 SGHNT, CDR2 YENEEA. CDR3 length equals 14 residues.